This T cell receptor (beta chain) was identified in a study of radiation and T cells in renal cell carcinoma. Notes on the study in general: Without pretreatment biopsies, baseline tumor clonotype presence was undetermined. From baseline, blood top tumor clonotypes peaked at 2 weeks post-radiation.

Time point here: blood 2 weeks post-SBRT. Treatment in this sample: 15 Gy SBRT to primary tumor, nephrectomy 4 weeks later. Radiation-treated patients gave blood at baseline, week 2 and week 4. The patient's renal cell carcinoma had clear cell pathology. Notes on this clone: Its target is not known.

Trimming left V 0 bases short and J 3 bases short, with 8 bases between. The CDR3 contains 14 residues. Germline CDR1 PRHDT, CDR2 FYEKMQ (reference sequence). Clones were read by immunoSEQ multiplex PCR, and TCRdb kept only the in-frame ones, dropping some. Here the sample spans about 58,000 clones, around 78% being singletons. The clonotype was recovered from a man aged 60 to 69 with renal cell carcinoma. Sequences were derived from blood, sampled from a patient whose treatment included radiotherapy and nephrectomy. The rearrangement joins TRBV13 to TRBJ1-2, with D perhaps matching TRBD1 (6 bases). The CDR3 loop reads CASSLGQGDYGYTF. DNA for the CDR3: TGTGCCAGCAGCTTAGGACAGGGAGACTATGGCTACACCTTC. Complete variable domain (other parts from reference TRBV13 and TRBJ1-2): AAGVIQSPRHLIKEKRETATLKCYPIPRHDTVYWYQQGPGQDPQFLISFYEKMQSDKGSIPDRFSAQQFSDYHSELNMSSLELGDSALYFCASSLGQGDYGYTFGSGTRLTVV.